Detailed here is one T cell receptor beta chain. V was pared by 6 bases and J by 3 bases, with 6 bases of the junction left unmatched. CDR3 length: 14 amino acids. Germline CDR1 LGHDT, CDR2 YNNKEL (reference sequence). The sample is drawn from a study of blood T cell repertoires in COVID-19. The assay was immunoSEQ multiplex PCR, and TCRdb's table has in-frame clones only and misses some. Seen here are 140,000 or so clones, about 85% observed once, and the top ten hold around 2.3%. The specimen sequenced was peripheral blood. V and J are TRBV3-1 (or the pseudogene TRBV3-2) and TRBJ1-2, with 8 positions matching TRBD1. The TCR sequence derives from a human donor with COVID-19, enrolled during active disease. The donor label of this sample is uncertain. The CDR3 nucleotides are TGTGCCAGCAGTTCACAGGGGGGACACTATGGCTACACCTTC. Protein sequence: CASSSQGGHYGYTF.